This T cell receptor beta chain was recorded in a study of regulatory T cells in long-lasting Graves disease. Stated time point: newly diagnosed GD, antithyroid drugs for less than 3 months. The TCR library was prepared using RNA isolated from PBMCs. Whole-study results and caveats: Persistent-disease Graves' patients showed less TCR diversity than new cases.

This clonotype was counted a few times. The antigen is unknown. V shed 2 bases and J shed 4 bases, with 14 bases lying between them. This CDR3 spans 14 amino acids. CDR1 and CDR2 from the germline V gene are DFQATT and SNEGSKA (reference sequence). Assembly of TCR beta libraries relied on iRepertoire HTBI primers together with Arm-PCR of CDR3 regions. TCRdb re-called the multiplex PCR reads through MiXCR, storing one row per CDR3 protein. Among about 310,000 distinct CDR3 sequences, over 15% were seen once, and the ten largest hold around 37%. The sample consisted of peripheral blood mononuclear cells (PBMCs), taken at new diagnosis, from a patient treated with antithyroid drugs. The chain recombines TRBV20-1 with TRBJ1-1; perhaps TRBD1 as D (5 bases). The receptor's source is a female donor with Graves disease. CDR3 loop: CSARRGRGGTEAFF. Here the CDR3 DNA reads TGCAGTGCTAGACGGGGTAGGGGAGGCACTGAAGCTTTCTTT.